The 13 T cell receptor beta chains below all came from one sample that was sequenced in a study of T cells in Graves' hyperthyroidism and ophthalmopathy. Regions amplified from RNA transcripts were the TCR beta CDR3 regions. A set of HTBI primers served as the primers for a first-round RT-PCR of the TCR CDR3. TCRdb analysed the multiplex PCR reads with MiXCR anew, one entry per CDR3 protein. Of more than 550,000 distinct CDR3 sequences detected, about 18% appear once; the ten largest clones hold about 14%. The specimen was blood. These receptors originate from a man aged 45 to 65 with Graves' hyperthyroidism.

This clonotype was counted ten times or more. V gene TRBV12-3 or TRBV12-4 combines with J gene TRBJ2-7, with D uncertain. The length of the CDR3 is 14 residues. V was pared by 3 bases and J by 4 bases, with 13 bases between. This chain's CDR3 is CASSFLPRFYEQYF. For the CDR3, the DNA is TGTGCCAGCAGTTTTTTGCCCAGATTTTACGAGCAGTACTTC.

The sample holds a few counts of this clonotype. The chain couples TRBV20-1 to TRBJ1-4, with D possibly matching TRBD1 (6 bases). With 3 bases removed from V and 5 bases from J, the gap between germline ends came to 7 bases. Germline V gene data show CDR1 as DFQATT and CDR2 as SNEGSKA (reference sequence). CDR3 size: 12 residues. CDR3 in amino acids: CSARDSNEKLFF. CDR3 DNA sequence: TGCAGTGCTAGGGACAGCAATGAAAAACTGTTTTTT.

This clonotype showed up many times. The CDR3 DNA is TGTGCCAGCAGTTTATTGGCGGGCAGCTCCTACAATGAGCAGTTCTTC. It yields the protein CASSLLAGSSYNEQFF. The genes are TRBV27 and TRBJ2-1; D perhaps matches TRBD2 (5 bases). Germline lookup yields CDR1 MNHEY and CDR2 SMNVEV (reference sequence). This CDR3 has 16 amino acids. The V and J ends lost 1 base and 0 bases respectively, with 10 bases between them.

This clonotype showed up just a few times. This chain links TRBV5-1 with TRBJ2-1, with 10 nucleotides matching TRBD2. The germline gives CDR1 SGHRS, CDR2 YFSETQ. The V gene end was trimmed by 6 bases and the J gene end by 4 bases; junction bases not matched to a gene: 13. The CDR3 consists of 17 residues. In DNA, the CDR3 is TGCGCCAGCACCGTGGCGACTAGCGGGCCGATATACAATGAGCAGTTCTTC. This sequence encodes CASTVATSGPIYNEQFF.

CDR3 DNA sequence: TGTGCCAGCACCTTTGACGGTGAAACCTACGAGCAGTACTTC. It yields the protein CASTFDGETYEQYF. The gene calls are TRBV6-2 or TRBV6-3 and TRBJ2-7; no clear D gene. This CDR3 comprises 14 residues. Germline lookup yields CDR1 MNHEY and CDR2 SVGEGT. Trimming stripped 7 bases from V and 2 bases from J, with 15 bases between.

A few counts support this clonotype. This rearrangement joins TRBV20-1 to TRBJ1-5; 11 bases agree with TRBD1. CDR1 and CDR2 (germline): DFQATT, SNEGSKA (reference sequence). The CDR3 contains 13 residues. J lost 7 bases, V lost 5 bases, and 4 bases had no gene match. The CDR3 nucleotides read TGCAGTGCTCGGACAGGGGGCGGACAGCCCCAGCATTTT. The encoded protein is CSARTGGGQPQHF.

The V and J genes are TRBV28 and TRBJ2-1, with D possibly being TRBD2 (6 bases). The V end was cut by 6 bases, the J end by 4 bases, with 13 bases between. Germline CDR1 is MDHEN and CDR2 is SYDVKM. The CDR3 consists of 14 residues. The CDR3: CASSQTRGYNEQFF. The CDR3 region has the DNA TGTGCCAGCAGCCAGACTAGGGGTTACAATGAGCAGTTCTTC.

This clonotype has ten or more counts. The chain combines TRBV12-3 or TRBV12-4 with TRBJ2-2, with 7 bases that match TRBD1. CDR3 length equals 16 residues. The ends lost 6 bases at V and 3 bases at J; junction bases unmatched: 10. The CDR3 region has the DNA TGTGCCAGCAGGCCCTACAGGGGTCCTGACACCGGGGAGCTGTTTTTT. This gives the protein CASRPYRGPDTGELFF.

This clonotype has ten or more counts. V and J are TRBV10-2 and TRBJ1-1, with TRBD1 identical over 8 bases. With V trimmed by 2 bases and J by 3 bases, 20 bases remained unmatched. CDR3 length: 20 residues. Germline CDR1 and CDR2: WSHSY and SAAADI. DNA for the CDR3: TGCGCCAGCAGTGAGCCCGAAGGGACAGGACGGGGGGGGGGTTACACTGAAGCTTTCTTT. Amino acid sequence: CASSEPEGTGRGGGYTEAFF.

This clonotype turned up a few times. This chain joins TRBV28 and TRBJ2-1, with TRBD2 matching 11 bases. J was trimmed by 2 bases and V by 5 bases; bases with no gene match: 8. The germline V gene has CDR1 MDHEN and CDR2 SYDVKM. The CDR3 covers 17 residues. In DNA form, the CDR3 reads TGTGCCAGCAGTCTCGGGACTAGCGGAATCACCTACAATGAGCAGTTCTTC. Amino acids: CASSLGTSGITYNEQFF.

This chain links TRBV14 with TRBJ1-1; D unclear. Germline CDR1 and CDR2: SGHDN and FVKESK. The CDR3 runs to 12 residues. The V end lost 1 base, the J end lost 7 bases, and 7 bases lay between the germline ends. CDR3 coding DNA: TGTGCCAGCAGCCAAGTAGGGATTGAAGCTTTCTTT. Protein: CASSQVGIEAFF.

This clonotype has ten or more counts. CDR3 sequence (DNA): TGCAGCGTTGCGGGACTAGCGGACTCCTACGAGCAGTACTTC. Translating it yields CSVAGLADSYEQYF. The chain uses TRBV29-1 and TRBJ2-7; TRBD2 matches 11 bases. Germline trimming cut 4 bases from V and 0 bases from J; bases unmatched to any gene: 2. The CDR3 has 14 amino acids. Germline V gene sequence: CDR1 SQVTM, CDR2 ANQGSEA.

In this sample, this clonotype turned up many times. The genes are TRBV11-2 and TRBJ2-5, with 9 bases matching TRBD2. The V and J ends lost 5 bases and 5 bases, in that order; junction bases with no gene match: 12. CDR3 length: 16 residues. Germline CDR1 and CDR2: SGHAT and FQNNGV. Written as DNA, the CDR3 is TGTGCCAGCAGCCCGCGGAGTAGCGGGAGACTGGAGACCCAGTACTTC. Protein sequence: CASSPRSSGRLETQYF.